The clone carrying this TCR beta chain appeared a single time. As yet, its antigen is unknown. The data stem from a study of graft-versus-host responses after intestinal transplantation. Whole-study context: In this cohort, recipients had multivisceral, liver-intestinal, or isolated intestinal transplants.

Produced via immunoSEQ multiplex PCR; TCRdb's table is partial and in-frame only. The sample lists approximately 90,000 clones, about 91% seen once, with 7% to 8.5% in the top ten. The CDR3 spans 14 residues. Germline V lookup: CDR1 LNHNV, CDR2 YYDKDF (reference sequence). The junction had 8 bases not matched to a gene; V was cut back by 9 bases and J by 3 bases. The sample here was unstimulated CD8+ T cells sorted from spleen or lymph node cells, taken before transplant. The V call is TRBV15, the J call TRBJ1-1, with 9 positions matching TRBD1. The sequence derives from a human donor who was the organ donor for an intestinal transplant. The CDR3 loop is CATSPGTGYTEAFF. The DNA of the CDR3 is TGTGCCACTAGTCCCGGGACAGGGTACACTGAAGCTTTCTTT.